The 21 T cell receptor beta chains below were found in one sample sequenced in a study of monozygotic twins with inflammatory bowel disease. Following a re-call of the 5' RACE reads, TCRdb has one entry per CDR3 protein and lacks DNA. In total, the table holds under 200,000 distinct CDR3 sequences. What was sequenced was blood. The receptors were sampled from a human donor with ulcerative colitis or Crohn's disease, or a healthy co-twin of an affected twin (not recorded which).

The rearrangement joins TRBV27 to TRBJ2-2; TCRdb's D gene call, TRBD1, goes unchecked for lack of DNA. The CDR3 length is 17 residues. From germline, CDR1 is MNHEY and CDR2 SMNVEV (reference sequence). This chain's CDR3 is CASSPRTGQVNTGELFF.

This sequence joins TRBV6-5 and TRBJ2-7; absent DNA, TCRdb's TRBD1 call cannot be checked. Germline lookup yields CDR1 MNHEY and CDR2 SVGAGI. The CDR3 spans 15 residues. The CDR3 region is CASSFGQGRPREQYF.

The V call is TRBV12-3 or TRBV12-4, the J call TRBJ2-7. The length of the CDR3 is 14 residues. CDR3 sequence reads: CASSFGRDSYEQYF.

The V gene is TRBV7-9, the J gene TRBJ2-7; no DNA is available, so the TRBD2 call from TCRdb remains unchecked. Germline V CDR1 and CDR2: SEHNR, FQNEAQ (reference sequence). The CDR3 consists of 14 residues. The CDR3 here is CASSLEGGVNEQYF.

V and J are TRBV6-5 and TRBJ1-2; as DNA is missing, the TRBD1 call by TCRdb cannot be tested. Germline CDR1 MNHEY, CDR2 SVGAGI. This CDR3 spans 15 amino acids. CDR3 amino acids: CASSYTGTGGGGYTF.

The J gene is TRBJ2-7, the V gene TRBV5-1. Germline CDR1 SGHRS, CDR2 YFSETQ. The CDR3 consists of 16 residues. The CDR3 spells CASSFDPTGGFYEQYF.

The V gene is TRBV28, the J gene TRBJ2-2; absent DNA, TCRdb's TRBD1 call cannot be checked. The germline V gene encodes CDR1 MDHEN and CDR2 SYDVKM. The CDR3 totals 16 residues. The CDR3 reads CASSPNGGDSFGELFF.

This chain links TRBV18 with TRBJ1-6; with no DNA, the TCRdb D assignment of TRBD1 cannot be verified. CDR1 is KGHSH, CDR2 LQKENI, per germline. CDR3 length: 16 residues. The CDR3 loop reads CASSPGTGFGNSPLHF.

V and J are TRBV5-1 and TRBJ2-5; the D gene TCRdb calls, TRBD1, cannot be checked with no DNA. The CDR3 has 16 amino acids. Germline values: CDR1 SGHRS, CDR2 YFSETQ. The CDR3 region is CASSLAAGGAEETQYF. The whole variable domain, remainder taken from reference TRBV5-1 and TRBJ2-5, is KAGVTQTPRYLIKTRGQQVTLSCSPISGHRSVSWYQQTPGQGLQFLFEYFSETQRNKGNFPGRFSGRQFSNSRSEMNVSTLELGDSALYLCASSLAAGGAEETQYFGPGTRLLVL.

The gene calls are TRBV7-8 and TRBJ2-1; TCRdb reports TRBD1, a call that lacks DNA to check it against. Germline CDR1 is SGHVS and CDR2 is FQNEAQ. The CDR3 totals 16 residues. The CDR3 protein is CASSSWTGNTYNEQFF.

The V gene is TRBV7-2, the J gene TRBJ2-7; TCRdb gives TRBD2 as the D gene, but with no DNA this cannot be confirmed. There are 15 residues in the CDR3. Germline CDR1 reads SGHTA; CDR2 reads FQGNSA. The CDR3 is CASSFLDSGTYEQYF. The variable domain in full, completed from reference TRBV7-2 and TRBJ2-7, reads GAGVSQSPSNKVTEKGKDVELRCDPISGHTALYWYRQSLGQGLEFLIYFQGNSAPDKSGLPSDRFSAERTGGSVSTLTIQRTQQEDSAVYLCASSFLDSGTYEQYFGPGTRLTVT.

The chain recombines TRBV11-2 with TRBJ2-5; TCRdb selects TRBD2, and the lack of DNA leaves this call unchecked. This CDR3 region has 17 residues. CDR1 SGHAT and CDR2 FQNNGV come from the germline V gene. The CDR3 reads CASSPYLGLAGGETQYF.

The chain joins TRBV14 to TRBJ2-1; TCRdb calls TRBD2, which cannot be checked without DNA. Germline V gives CDR1 SGHDN, CDR2 FVKESK. The CDR3 loop spans 14 amino acids. This CDR3 reads CASSQGLAGFEQFF.

The V and J genes are TRBV3-1 and TRBJ2-1; TCRdb designates TRBD1, a call that cannot be tested without DNA. The CDR3 is 12 amino acids. CDR1 and CDR2 from the germline V gene are LGHDT and YNNKEL (reference sequence). CDR3 protein: CASSQFQGRQFF.

The rearrangement links TRBV9 to TRBJ2-5; TCRdb indicates TRBD2, and absent DNA this call remains unverified. Per the germline V gene, CDR1 is SGDLS and CDR2 is YYNGEE. The CDR3 is 16 amino acids. CDR3 in amino acids: CASSAHGLAGQETQYF.

This rearrangement joins TRBV19 to TRBJ2-2; TCRdb names TRBD2, which stays unverified in the absence of DNA. Germline V gene lookup returns CDR1 LNHDA and CDR2 SQIVND (reference sequence). The CDR3 runs 15 residues. CDR3 sequence: CASSIAGRFTGELCF.

V is TRBV29-1 and J is TRBJ2-7; TCRdb's assignment of TRBD1 cannot be checked, as there is no DNA. The CDR3 runs to 19 residues. Germline CDR1 and CDR2: SQVTM and ANQGSEA. The CDR3 reads CSVAPRDRGRSGSTYEQYF.

The J gene is TRBJ2-3, the V gene TRBV5-1; TCRdb proposes TRBD1, but this gene call is untestable without DNA. This CDR3 is built from 14 residues. Per the germline V gene, CDR1 is SGHRS and CDR2 is YFSETQ. CDR3 region: CASSSTGLTDTQYF.

This chain connects TRBV6-5 to TRBJ1-3; TCRdb calls TRBD1, which cannot be checked without DNA. Germline lookup yields CDR1 MNHEY and CDR2 SVGAGI. CDR3 length: 15 amino acids. The CDR3 here is CASSYKTGAGNTIYF.

The chain joins TRBV18 to TRBJ2-2; TCRdb selects TRBD2, and the lack of DNA leaves this call unchecked. The CDR3 is 18 residues long. The germline V gene has CDR1 KGHSH and CDR2 LQKENI. CDR3 residues: CASSPFSGRMANTGELFF.

This sequence joins TRBV10-3 and TRBJ2-7; TCRdb calls TRBD2, which cannot be checked without DNA. This CDR3 comprises 13 residues. Germline V lookup: CDR1 ENHRY, CDR2 SYGVKD. CDR3 amino acids: CAISNSGTYEQYF.